These 20 T cell receptor beta chains were all obtained from the same sample, sequenced in a study of T cell responses to AZD1222 COVID-19 vaccine. The assay was immunoSEQ multiplex PCR, and TCRdb's table has in-frame clones only and misses some. This repertoire shows around 140,000 clones, roughly 93% found once; its top ten account for over 0.85%. The input for sequencing was peripheral blood, taken on day 0 of MenACWY control vaccination. These receptors were taken from an adult in good health.

V and J are TRBV6-2 or TRBV6-3 and TRBJ1-3; D unclear. This CDR3 is 11 amino acids long. The V end was cut by 6 bases, the J end by 7 bases, with 7 bases between. The germline CDR1 and CDR2 sequences are MNHEY and SVGEGT. The DNA for the CDR3 is TGTGCCAGCAGCTCCTCGAACACCATATATTTT. Residues: CASSSSNTIYF.

The rearrangement joins TRBV6-5 to TRBJ1-2, with TRBD1 matching over 12 bases. With 7 bases clipped from V and 8 bases from J, the junction kept 8 bases outside the gene matches. In germline, CDR1 is MNHEY, CDR2 SVGAGI. This CDR3 contains 14 residues. CDR3 protein: CASTTGTGGAGYTF. DNA of the CDR3: TGTGCCAGCACCACCGGGACAGGGGGCGCCGGCTACACCTTC.

This clone was observed a few times. The rearrangement joins TRBV6-4 to TRBJ2-2; no reliable D call. Per the germline V gene, CDR1 is MRHNA and CDR2 is SNTAGT. V lost 0 bases and J 6 bases, leaving 8 bases between the germline ends. This CDR3 comprises 14 residues. CDR3 coding DNA: TGTGCCAGCAGTGACTCCGTAGTCTCCGGGGAGCTGTTTTTT. It is translated as CASSDSVVSGELFF.

This chain links TRBV5-1 with TRBJ2-1, with 14 bases matching TRBD2. Trimming cost V 2 bases and J 9 bases; bases outside gene matches: 4. CDR3 length equals 15 residues. Germline-derived CDR1 and CDR2 are SGHRS and YFSETQ. The CDR3 spells CASSFGTSGRVEQFF. The DNA for the CDR3 is TGCGCCAGCAGCTTCGGGACTAGCGGGAGAGTTGAGCAGTTCTTC.

This chain joins TRBV3-1 (or the pseudogene TRBV3-2) and TRBJ1-2; the D gene is possibly TRBD1 (5 bases). Deletions cut 6 bases from V and 8 bases from J, with 34 bases between. The CDR3 is made up of 19 amino acids. Per the germline V gene, CDR1 is LGHDT and CDR2 is YNNKEL (reference sequence). CDR3 loop: CASSQGPGRLGDKRVGYTF. CDR3 DNA sequence: TGTGCCAGCAGTCAGGGCCCAGGTCGTCTTGGGGATAAGCGAGTGGGCTACACCTTC.

This clone came up once. The J gene is TRBJ1-4, the V gene TRBV5-4; the match to TRBD1 covers 7 bases. Germline values: CDR1 SGHNT, CDR2 YYREEE (reference sequence). The CDR3 runs 14 residues. Trimming cost V 4 bases and J 3 bases; bases outside gene matches: 3. This chain's CDR3 is CASSPGQPNEKLFF. CDR3 DNA sequence: TGTGCCAGCAGCCCGGGACAGCCTAATGAAAAACTGTTTTTT.

This chain uses TRBV18 with TRBJ1-1; tentatively, D is TRBD1 (6 bases). Looked up from germline, CDR1 is KGHSH and CDR2 is LQKENI. The CDR3 is 13 amino acids. V was clipped by 8 bases and J by 3 bases, with 13 bases between them. The CDR3 nucleotides are TGTGCCAGCCAAATTAGGACAGACACTGAAGCTTTCTTT. It translates to CASQIRTDTEAFF.

The chain is built from TRBV7-3 and TRBJ1-3, with D possibly being TRBD1 (6 bases). The ends were cut back, 4 bases at V and 3 bases at J, with 16 bases in the middle. The CDR3 is made up of 16 amino acids. CDR1 and CDR2 from the germline V gene are SGHTA and FQGTGA. The CDR3 DNA sequence: TGTGCCAGCAGCTACGCAGACAGGACCCGTGGAAACACCATATATTTT. Translation gives CASSYADRTRGNTIYF.

The rearrangement joins TRBV2 to TRBJ2-7, with D tentatively TRBD1 (6 bases). V dropped 0 bases and J dropped 10 bases, with 16 bases sitting between them. Germline CDR1 and CDR2: SNHLY and FYNNEI. This CDR3 is 14 amino acids long. The CDR3 is CASSEALWGPHQYF. DNA for the CDR3: TGTGCCAGCAGTGAAGCGCTCTGGGGGCCACACCAGTACTTC.

The chain recombines TRBV12-5 with TRBJ2-3; D is perhaps TRBD1 (5 bases). CDR3 length equals 17 residues. V lost 3 bases and J lost 3, with 19 bases in between. Germline assignment: CDR1 LGHNT and CDR2 FRNRAP. The CDR3 bases are TGTGCTAGTGGTTTCCAGGCAGGGCCGATTGGAACAGATACGCAGTATTTT. Translated: CASGFQAGPIGTDTQYF.

This chain connects TRBV5-1 to TRBJ2-2, with TRBD2 identical over 9 bases. The junction had 3 bases not matched to a gene; V was cut back by 1 base and J by 2 bases. Germline CDR1 is SGHRS and CDR2 is YFSETQ. The CDR3 is 16 amino acids. DNA of the CDR3: TGCGCCAGCAGCTTGCCCGGGACTAGCAACACCGGGGAGCTGTTTTTT. It codes for CASSLPGTSNTGELFF.

This clone occurred once. The V gene is TRBV6-2 or TRBV6-3, the J gene TRBJ1-1; D gene ambiguous. This CDR3 comprises 13 residues. Trimming cost V 4 bases and J 5 bases, with 11 bases left between them. Germline V gene lookup returns CDR1 MNHEY and CDR2 SVGEGT. The CDR3 region is CASSWVGGTEAFF. Written as DNA, the CDR3 is TGTGCCAGCAGTTGGGTTGGCGGGACTGAAGCTTTCTTT.

This sequence joins TRBV7-8 and TRBJ1-1; the D is unclear. Per germline, CDR1 SGHVS and CDR2 FQNEAQ. This CDR3 is built from 15 residues. Trimming removed 5 bases from V and 1 base from J, with 14 bases in between. The CDR3 sequence: CASSLKAAGNTEAFF. CDR3 bases: TGTGCCAGCAGCCTCAAGGCGGCAGGGAACACTGAAGCTTTCTTT. The full variable domain, its missing parts supplied by reference TRBV7-8 and TRBJ1-1, is GAGVSQSPRYKVAKRGQDVALRCDPISGHVSLFWYQQALGQGPEFLTYFQNEAQLDKSGLPSDRFFAERPEGSVSTLKIQRTQQEDSAVYLCASSLKAAGNTEAFFGQGTRLTVV.

The gene calls are TRBV11-2 and TRBJ1-2, with unresolved D. The ends were cut back, 5 bases at V and 0 bases at J, with 19 bases in the middle. The CDR3 is 17 amino acids. CDR1 is SGHAT and CDR2 is FQNNGV in the germline V gene. CDR3 sequence: CASSQKGPTVANYGYTF. The CDR3 nucleotides are TGTGCCAGCAGCCAAAAAGGCCCAACAGTTGCTAACTATGGCTACACCTTC.

The rearrangement joins TRBV10-3 to TRBJ2-7; tentative D call: TRBD2 (5 bases). The CDR3 extends over 13 amino acids. Germline assignment: CDR1 ENHRY and CDR2 SYGVKD. Trimming stripped 1 base from V and 7 bases from J, with 11 bases between. CDR3 loop: CAISEWVGDEQYF. CDR3 sequence (DNA): TGTGCCATCAGTGAGTGGGTGGGAGATGAGCAGTACTTC.

The chain links TRBV3-1 (or the pseudogene TRBV3-2) to TRBJ1-6, with D uncertain. V lost 0 bases, J lost 13 bases, and 16 bases lay in between. The CDR3 loop spans 15 amino acids. Per germline, CDR1 LGHDT and CDR2 YNNKEL (reference sequence). This CDR3 is CASSQDRPVDFPLHF. Written as DNA, the CDR3 is TGTGCCAGCAGCCAAGATAGGCCCGTCGATTTTCCCCTCCACTTT.

This clone was observed a single time. The V gene is TRBV7-9, the J gene TRBJ2-3; D uncertain. The CDR3 runs to 13 residues. Trimming left V 0 bases short and J 7 bases short, with 8 bases between. Per the germline V gene, CDR1 is SEHNR and CDR2 is FQNEAQ (reference sequence). The CDR3 is CASSLAVGNTQYF. In nucleotides, the CDR3 is TGTGCCAGCAGCTTAGCGGTGGGAAATACGCAGTATTTT. Full variable domain (outside the CDR3, taken from reference TRBV7-9 and TRBJ2-3): DTGVSQNPRHKITKRGQNVTFRCDPISEHNRLYWYRQTLGQGPEFLTYFQNEAQLEKSRLLSDRFSAERPKGSFSTLEIQRTEQGDSAMYLCASSLAVGNTQYFGPGTRLTVL.

The gene calls are TRBV4-3 and TRBJ1-4; D call uncertain. The V and J ends lost 4 bases and 4 bases respectively, with 13 bases between them. The CDR3 loop spans 15 amino acids. CDR1 and CDR2 from the germline V gene are LGHNA and YSLEER. DNA for the CDR3: TGCGCCAGCAGCCCCGGACGGGGATATAATGAAAAACTGTTTTTT. It codes for CASSPGRGYNEKLFF.

The genes are TRBV28 and TRBJ2-1; TRBD1 matches 8 bases. Looked up from germline, CDR1 is MDHEN and CDR2 is SYDVKM. This CDR3 is 16 amino acids long. V lost 5 bases to trimming and J lost 4 bases; unmatched junction nucleotides: 10. In DNA form, the CDR3 reads TGTGCCAGCAGTCCCCCGGGACAGGCTTTTTACAATGAGCAGTTCTTC. As protein: CASSPPGQAFYNEQFF.

The DNA of the CDR3 is TGTGCCAGCAGCCAGGGGGTGTATGGCTACACCTTC. It encodes CASSQGVYGYTF. J is TRBJ1-2 and V is TRBV3-1 (or the pseudogene TRBV3-2); weak D call: TRBD1 (5 bases). Between the trimmed V and J ends, which lost 3 bases and 5 bases, there was a span of 7 bases. The CDR3 runs 12 residues. Germline V gives CDR1 LGHDT, CDR2 YNNKEL (reference sequence).